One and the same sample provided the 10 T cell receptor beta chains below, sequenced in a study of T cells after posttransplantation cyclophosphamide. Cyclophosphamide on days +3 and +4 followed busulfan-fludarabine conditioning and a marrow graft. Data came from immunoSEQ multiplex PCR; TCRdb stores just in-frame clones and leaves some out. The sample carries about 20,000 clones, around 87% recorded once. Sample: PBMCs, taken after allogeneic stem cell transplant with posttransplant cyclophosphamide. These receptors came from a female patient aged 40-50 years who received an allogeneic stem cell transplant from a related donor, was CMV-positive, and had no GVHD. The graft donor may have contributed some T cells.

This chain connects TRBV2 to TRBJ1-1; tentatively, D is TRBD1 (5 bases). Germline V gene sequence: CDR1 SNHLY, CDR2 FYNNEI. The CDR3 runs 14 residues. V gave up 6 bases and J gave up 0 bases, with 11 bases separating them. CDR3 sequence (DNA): TGTGCCAGCAGGAACATAGGGGTGAACACTGAAGCTTTCTTT. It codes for CASRNIGVNTEAFF. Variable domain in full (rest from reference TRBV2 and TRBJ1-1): EPEVTQTPSHQVTQMGQEVILRCVPISNHLYFYWYRQILGQKVEFLVSFYNNEISEKSEIFDDQFSVERPDGSNFTLKIRSTKLEDSAMYFCASRNIGVNTEAFFGQGTRLTVV.

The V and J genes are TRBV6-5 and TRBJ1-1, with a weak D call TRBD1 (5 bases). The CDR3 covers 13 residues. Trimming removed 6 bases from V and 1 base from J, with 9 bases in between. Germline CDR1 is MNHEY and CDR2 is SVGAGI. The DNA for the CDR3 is TGTGCCAGCAGCCGCGGACAGAACACTGAAGCTTTCTTT. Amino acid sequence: CASSRGQNTEAFF.

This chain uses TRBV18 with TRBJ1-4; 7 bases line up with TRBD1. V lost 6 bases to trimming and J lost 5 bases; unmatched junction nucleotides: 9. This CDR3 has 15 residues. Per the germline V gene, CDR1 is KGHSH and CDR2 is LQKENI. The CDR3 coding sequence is TGTGCCAGCTCCCGAAACAGGGGAGCAAATGAAAAACTGTTTTTT. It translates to CASSRNRGANEKLFF.

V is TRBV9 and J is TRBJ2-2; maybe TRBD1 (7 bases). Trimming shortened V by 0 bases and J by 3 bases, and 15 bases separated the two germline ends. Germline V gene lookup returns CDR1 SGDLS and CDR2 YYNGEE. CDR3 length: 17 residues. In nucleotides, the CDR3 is TGTGCCAGCAGCGTAGGTCCAGGGGGGAGCTACACCGGGGAGCTGTTTTTT. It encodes CASSVGPGGSYTGELFF. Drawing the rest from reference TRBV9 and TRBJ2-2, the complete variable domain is DSGVTQTPKHLITATGQRVTLRCSPRSGDLSVYWYQQSLDQGLQFLIQYYNGEERAKGNILERFSAQQFPDLHSELNLSSLELGDSALYFCASSVGPGGSYTGELFFGEGSRLTVL.

As DNA, the CDR3 is TGTGCCAGCTCACCCGTTGGACCTACAGGGGCTCAGAACACTGAAGCTTTCTTT. Translation: CASSPVGPTGAQNTEAFF. V usage is TRBV18 and J usage is TRBJ1-1; 7 nucleotides align to TRBD1. J was trimmed by 1 base and V by 3 bases; bases with no gene match: 14. Germline V gene lookup returns CDR1 KGHSH and CDR2 LQKENI. The CDR3 totals 18 residues. Full variable domain (rest looked up from reference TRBV18 and TRBJ1-1): NAGVMQNPRHLVRRRGQEARLRCSPMKGHSHVYWYRQLPEEGLKFMVYLQKENIIDESGMPKERFSAEFPKEGPSILRIQQVVRGDSAAYFCASSPVGPTGAQNTEAFFGQGTRLTVV.

CDR3 sequence reads: CSVEPRPGTSGSNEQFF. The CDR3 region has the DNA TGCAGCGTTGAACCACGACCCGGGACTAGCGGGAGCAATGAGCAGTTCTTC. V is TRBV29-1 and J is TRBJ2-1; 14 bases match TRBD2. There are 17 residues in the CDR3. The V and J ends lost 2 bases and 6 bases, in that order; junction bases with no gene match: 9. CDR1 is SQVTM and CDR2 is ANQGSEA in the germline V gene.

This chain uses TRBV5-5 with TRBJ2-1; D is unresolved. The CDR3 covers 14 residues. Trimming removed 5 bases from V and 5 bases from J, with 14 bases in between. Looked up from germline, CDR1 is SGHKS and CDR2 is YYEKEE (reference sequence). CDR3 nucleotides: TGTGCCAGCAGTGAGCGAATGAATCACAATGAGCAGTTCTTC. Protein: CASSERMNHNEQFF.

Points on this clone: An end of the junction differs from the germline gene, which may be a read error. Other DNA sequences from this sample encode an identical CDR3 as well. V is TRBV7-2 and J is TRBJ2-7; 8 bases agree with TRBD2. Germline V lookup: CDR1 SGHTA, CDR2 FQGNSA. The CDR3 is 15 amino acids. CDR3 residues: CASSPPAGANDEQYF. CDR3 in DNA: TGCGCCAGCAGCCCACCAGCGGGAGCTAACGACGAGCAGTACTTC.

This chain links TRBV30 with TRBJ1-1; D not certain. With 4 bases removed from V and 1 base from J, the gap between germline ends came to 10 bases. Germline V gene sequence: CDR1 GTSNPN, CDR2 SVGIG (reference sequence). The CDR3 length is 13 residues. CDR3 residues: CAWTILQNTEAFF. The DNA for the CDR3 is TGTGCCTGGACTATACTACAGAACACTGAAGCTTTCTTT.

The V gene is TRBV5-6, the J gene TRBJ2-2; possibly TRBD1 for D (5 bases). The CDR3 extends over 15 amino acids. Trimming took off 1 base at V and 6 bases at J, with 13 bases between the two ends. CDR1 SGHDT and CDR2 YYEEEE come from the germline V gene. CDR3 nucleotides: TGTGCCAGCAGCTTGCCGCAGGGTAACCCCGGGGAGCTGTTTTTT. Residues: CASSLPQGNPGELFF.